This is a list of T cell receptor beta chains from one sample in a study of T cell responses to AZD1222 COVID-19 vaccine. Measured with immunoSEQ multiplex PCR; TCRdb has only the in-frame clones, and not every one. The sample consists of approximately 74,000 clones, around 78% of them appearing once. The sample in question was peripheral blood, obtained 28 days after the second AZD1222 dose. All receptors come from an adult who received the AZD1222 COVID-19 vaccine. CDR3s include the opening cysteine and the closing phenylalanine or tryptophan. D genes are given only for firm matches. Expanded clones are given a class, and other clones once, few, many or no size at all.

J: TRBJ1-1
D: .
V: TRBV11-3
size: .
CDR3: CASSSSVGEAFF
DNA: TGTGCCAGCAGCTCCTCAGTTGGTGAAGCTTTCTTT

J: TRBJ2-3
D: .
V: TRBV7-8
size: .
CDR3: CASSLGDPGRSPYF
DNA: TGTGCCAGCAGCTTAGGGGACCCGGGACGGAGCCCGTATTTT

J: TRBJ2-1
D: .
V: TRBV27
size: .
CDR3: CASSLWAGSGLSYNEQFF
DNA: TGTGCCAGCAGTTTGTGGGCAGGGTCCGGCTTGAGCTACAATGAGCAGTTCTTC

J: TRBJ2-3
D: .
V: TRBV11-2
size: .
CDR3: CASSLGGVQLRAAQYF
DNA: TGTGCCAGCAGCTTGGGGGGTGTCCAATTAAGGGCTGCGCAGTATTTT

J: TRBJ1-5
D: .
V: TRBV6-5
size: .
CDR3: CASSYGRGYHQPQHF
DNA: TGTGCCAGCAGTTACGGGAGGGGTTATCATCAGCCCCAGCATTTT

J: TRBJ2-2
D: .
V: TRBV2
size: .
CDR3: CASGWPNTGELFF
DNA: TGTGCCAGCGGCTGGCCTAACACCGGGGAGCTGTTTTTT

J: TRBJ1-1
D: .
V: TRBV11-3
size: .
CDR3: CASSHNWERAEAFF
DNA: TGTGCCAGCAGCCACAATTGGGAAAGGGCTGAAGCTTTCTTT

J: TRBJ2-1
D: .
V: TRBV5-1
size: .
CDR3: CASAGEYNEQFF
DNA: TGCGCCAGCGCCGGGGAATACAATGAGCAGTTCTTC

J: TRBJ1-1
D: TRBD1
V: TRBV6-5
size: .
CDR3: CASSYADRFEAFF
DNA: TGTGCCAGCAGTTACGCGGACAGGTTTGAAGCTTTCTTT

J: TRBJ2-7
D: .
V: TRBV27
size: medium-sized
CDR3: CASSPSGRGYEQYF
DNA: TGTGCCAGCAGTCCCTCCGGCAGGGGCTACGAGCAGTACTTC

J: TRBJ1-1
D: .
V: TRBV7-8
size: .
CDR3: CASSSKGGTEAFF
DNA: TGTGCCAGCAGCTCCAAGGGCGGCACTGAAGCTTTCTTT

J: TRBJ2-5
D: TRBD2
V: TRBV5-4
size: .
CDR3: CASSLVLAGGETQYF
DNA: TGTGCCAGCAGCTTGGTCCTAGCGGGTGGAGAGACCCAGTACTTC

J: TRBJ2-7
D: TRBD2
V: TRBV2
size: .
CDR3: CASGLAESSYEQYF
DNA: TGTGCCAGCGGACTAGCGGAGAGCTCCTACGAGCAGTACTTC

J: TRBJ1-5
D: TRBD1
V: TRBV6-5
size: .
CDR3: CASRDDRGNQPQHF
DNA: TGTGCCAGCAGGGACGACAGGGGCAATCAGCCCCAGCATTTT